This entry lists 19 T cell receptor beta chains sequenced from one sample in a study of vaccination and CD4 T cells after COVID-19. The study sequenced cultured CD4+ T cell DNA using the Oncomine TCR Beta short-read assay. One entry per CDR3 protein, called by TCRdb with MiXCR from the PCR reads. Of approximately 10,000 distinct CDR3 sequences detected, approximately 55% appear once; the ten largest clones hold approximately 39%. Treatment given: roughly 10-day PBMC culture with coronavirus spike peptide pools or control peptides (ViraFEST assay). The antigens of these receptors remain unknown. Source material: CD4+ T cells from blood, cultured in vitro. The receptors were gathered from a human donor who had recovered from COVID-19.

This clonotype has only one observation. DNA of the CDR3: TGTGCCAGCAGCCTCACCCGATCCTACGAGCAGTACTTC. This codes for CASSLTRSYEQYF. The chain is built from TRBV6-2 or TRBV6-3 and TRBJ2-7; D not resolved. CDR1 and CDR2 from the germline V gene are MNHEY and SVGEGT. The ends were cut back, 6 bases at V and 1 base at J, with 10 bases in the middle. CDR3 size: 13 residues.

The chain employs TRBV12-3 or TRBV12-4 and TRBJ2-1, with D tentatively TRBD1 or TRBD2 (5 bases each). This CDR3 comprises 15 residues. V gave up 1 base and J gave up 5 bases, with 12 bases separating them. For the CDR3, the DNA is TGTGCCAGCAGTTTAGGGGGGAAACTAAACAATGAGCAGTTCTTC. Translation gives CASSLGGKLNNEQFF.

Sample share makes this clonotype medium-sized (0.01 to 0.1%). This chain joins TRBV19 and TRBJ1-3, with a possible D match to TRBD1 (5 bases). V gave up 3 bases and J gave up 2 bases, with 11 bases separating them. Germline-derived CDR1 and CDR2 are LNHDA and SQIVND (reference sequence). The length of the CDR3 is 15 residues. Here the CDR3 DNA reads TGTGCCAGTAGTATCGGGGGGTCCCCTGGAAACACCATATATTTT. It encodes CASSIGGSPGNTIYF.

The V gene is TRBV6-1, the J gene TRBJ1-2, with D tentatively TRBD1 (5 bases). V gave up 6 bases and J gave up 6 bases, with 14 bases separating them. The CDR3 length is 13 residues. In germline, CDR1 is MNHNS, CDR2 SASEGT. CDR3 DNA sequence: TGTGCCAGCAGGGGGGGAGAAGTGGATGGCTACACCTTC. Translated, it gives CASRGGEVDGYTF.

The J gene is TRBJ1-2, the V gene TRBV20-1, with TRBD1 matching 7 bases. Germline lookup yields CDR1 DFQATT and CDR2 SNEGSKA (reference sequence). CDR3 length: 14 residues. V shed 4 bases, J shed 1 base, and the junction held 6 bases outside the gene matches. The CDR3 region is CSATPDRLNYGYTF. DNA for the CDR3: TGCAGTGCTACCCCGGACAGGCTTAACTATGGCTACACCTTC.

A few counts support this clonotype. The V call is TRBV30, the J call TRBJ2-3, with D possibly being TRBD1 or TRBD2 (5 bases each). Germline assignment: CDR1 GTSNPN and CDR2 SVGIG (reference sequence). V was shortened by 4 bases and J by 5 bases, with 13 bases between the two germline ends. The CDR3 extends over 13 amino acids. The CDR3 loop is CAWNEGRGDTQYF. As DNA, the CDR3 is TGTGCCTGGAATGAGGGTAGGGGAGATACGCAGTATTTT.

The V and J genes are TRBV2 and TRBJ2-1; D unclear. This CDR3 has 11 residues. Trimming removed 1 base at V and 12 bases at J, with 7 bases between. Germline V CDR1 and CDR2: SNHLY, FYNNEI. The CDR3 region has the DNA TGTGCCAGCAGTGAAGTGGTGGGGCAGTTCTTC. Protein: CASSEVVGQFF.

The sample holds a few counts of this clonotype. The CDR3 DNA sequence: TGTGCCACCCGCGATGGGGTAATTAATCAGCCCCAGCATTTT. Residues: CATRDGVINQPQHF. This chain joins TRBV19 and TRBJ1-5; D gene ambiguous. Trimming left V 10 bases short and J 4 bases short, with 17 bases between. Per germline, CDR1 LNHDA and CDR2 SQIVND (reference sequence). This CDR3 region has 14 residues.

The chain carries TRBV19 and TRBJ1-1; D unresolved. The ends were cut back, 3 bases at V and 1 base at J, with 6 bases in the middle. The CDR3 covers 13 residues. Germline CDR1 LNHDA, CDR2 SQIVND (reference sequence). The CDR3 nucleotides read TGTGCCAGTAGTATTTTAGAGAACACTGAAGCTTTCTTT. It specifies CASSILENTEAFF.

This clonotype came up a few times. This rearrangement joins TRBV20-1 to TRBJ2-2; 13 bases are a match to TRBD2. The germline V gene has CDR1 DFQATT and CDR2 SNEGSKA (reference sequence). V dropped 3 bases and J dropped 2; count of bases not matched to a gene: 6. The CDR3 spans 17 residues. The CDR3 loop is CSARDRLAGGNTGELFF. CDR3 DNA: TGCAGTGCTAGGGACCGACTAGCGGGGGGTAACACCGGGGAGCTGTTTTTT.

CDR3 sequence (DNA): TGTGCCAGCAGCAACCCGTACAGGGACAAAGCTTTCTTT. Protein sequence: CASSNPYRDKAFF. V and J are TRBV5-5 and TRBJ1-1; D is possibly TRBD1 (6 bases). Germline assignment: CDR1 SGHKS and CDR2 YYEKEE (reference sequence). With 4 bases removed from V and 9 bases from J, the gap between germline ends came to 16 bases. This CDR3 contains 13 residues.

The table lists this clonotype with a few counts. This chain connects TRBV19 to TRBJ1-1; possible D gene TRBD1, 5 bases. The length of the CDR3 is 14 residues. V was trimmed by 5 bases and J by 5 bases, leaving 15 bases between them. Germline CDR1 is LNHDA and CDR2 is SQIVND (reference sequence). Written as DNA, the CDR3 is TGTGCCAGTAGTGCCCCAGTGGGGGAGACTGAAGCTTTCTTT. Its protein is CASSAPVGETEAFF.

The chain combines TRBV18 with TRBJ2-2; D possibly corresponds to TRBD2 (6 bases). Per the germline V gene, CDR1 is KGHSH and CDR2 is LQKENI. This CDR3 has 18 amino acids. V dropped 2 bases and J dropped 0 bases, with 16 bases sitting between them. CDR3 sequence reads: CASSPIFLAPANTGELFF. The CDR3 region has the DNA TGTGCCAGCTCACCAATTTTCCTAGCGCCTGCGAACACCGGGGAGCTGTTTTTT.

Only a few counts were recorded for this clonotype. The rearrangement uses TRBV7-9 and TRBJ1-1, with a tentative D call TRBD1 (5 bases). Trimming left V 5 bases short and J 1 base short, with 17 bases between. Germline V CDR1 and CDR2: SEHNR, FQNEAQ (reference sequence). CDR3 length: 16 amino acids. This CDR3 is CASSQNPQGSNTEAFF. For the CDR3, the DNA is TGTGCCAGCAGCCAAAACCCCCAGGGATCGAACACTGAAGCTTTCTTT.

In this sample, this clonotype is large. This chain links TRBV5-4 with TRBJ2-5; 8 bases match TRBD1. The trim removed 2 bases at V and 0 bases at J, leaving 3 bases unmatched. There are 15 residues in the CDR3. Germline V gene sequence: CDR1 SGHNT, CDR2 YYREEE (reference sequence). The CDR3 spells CASSFGQGDQETQYF. In DNA, the CDR3 is TGTGCCAGCAGCTTTGGACAGGGCGACCAAGAGACCCAGTACTTC. Variable domain in full (rest from reference TRBV5-4 and TRBJ2-5): ETGVTQSPTHLIKTRGQQVTLRCSSQSGHNTVSWYQQALGQGPQFIFQYYREEENGRGNFPPRFSGLQFPNYSSELNVNALELDDSALYLCASSFGQGDQETQYFGPGTRLLVL.

A few counts support this clonotype. DNA of the CDR3: TGTGCCTGGAGTGTACTAGGGGGGTCGACCCTCTATGGCTACACCTTC. The encoded protein is CAWSVLGGSTLYGYTF. The rearrangement links TRBV30 to TRBJ1-2; possibly TRBD1 for D (6 bases). V gave up 0 bases and J gave up 4 bases, with 18 bases separating them. Germline-derived CDR1 and CDR2 are GTSNPN and SVGIG (reference sequence). This CDR3 comprises 16 residues.

This clonotype was recorded a few times. The chain employs TRBV2 and TRBJ1-5; possibly TRBD1 for D (6 bases). The germline V and J ends were trimmed by 5 bases and 2 bases, with 13 bases remaining between them. CDR1 and CDR2 (germline): SNHLY, FYNNEI. The CDR3 spans 15 residues. The CDR3 region is CASSKQQGGNQPQHF. As DNA, the CDR3 is TGTGCCAGCAGTAAACAACAGGGAGGCAATCAGCCCCAGCATTTT.

The chain links TRBV7-2 to TRBJ1-6; weak D call: TRBD1 (6 bases). V gave up 10 bases and J gave up 6 bases, with 19 bases separating them. From germline, CDR1 is SGHTA and CDR2 FQGNSA. CDR3 size: 15 residues. The CDR3 loop is CAIPAQGSVNSPLHF. CDR3 in DNA: TGTGCCATCCCGGCCCAGGGGTCGGTTAATTCACCCCTCCACTTT. The full variable domain, its missing parts supplied by reference TRBV7-2 and TRBJ1-6, is GAGVSQSPSNKVTEKGKDVELRCDPISGHTALYWYRQSLGQGLEFLIYFQGNSAPDKSGLPSDRFSAERTGGSVSTLTIQRTQQEDSAVYLCAIPAQGSVNSPLHFGNGTRLTVT.

The rearrangement joins TRBV7-2 to TRBJ1-1; D is perhaps TRBD1 (6 bases). From germline, CDR1 is SGHTA and CDR2 FQGNSA. This CDR3 has 13 residues. The V and J ends lost 5 bases and 2 bases respectively, with 9 bases between them. The CDR3 sequence: CASSLGTNTEAFF. In DNA, the CDR3 is TGTGCCAGCAGCCTAGGGACAAACACTGAAGCTTTCTTT.